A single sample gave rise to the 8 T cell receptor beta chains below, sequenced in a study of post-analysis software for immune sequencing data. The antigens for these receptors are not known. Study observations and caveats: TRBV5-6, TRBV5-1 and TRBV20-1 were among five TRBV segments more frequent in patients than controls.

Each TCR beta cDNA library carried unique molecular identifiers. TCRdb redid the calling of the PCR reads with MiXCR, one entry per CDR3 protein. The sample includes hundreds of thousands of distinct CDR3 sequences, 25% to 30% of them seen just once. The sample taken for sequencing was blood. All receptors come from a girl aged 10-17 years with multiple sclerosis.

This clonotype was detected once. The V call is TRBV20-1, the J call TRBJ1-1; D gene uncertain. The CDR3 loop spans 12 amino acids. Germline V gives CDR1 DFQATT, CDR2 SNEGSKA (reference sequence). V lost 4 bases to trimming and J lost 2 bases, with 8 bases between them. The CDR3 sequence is CSATQPNTEAFF. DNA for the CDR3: TGCAGTGCTACACAGCCTAACACTGAAGCTTTCTTT.

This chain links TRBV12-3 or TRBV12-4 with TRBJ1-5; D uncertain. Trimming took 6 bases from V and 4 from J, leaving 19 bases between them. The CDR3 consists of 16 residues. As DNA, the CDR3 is TGTGCCAGCAGCTCCCTCTCCCCTGTACGTAATCAGCCCCAGCATTTT. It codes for CASSSLSPVRNQPQHF.

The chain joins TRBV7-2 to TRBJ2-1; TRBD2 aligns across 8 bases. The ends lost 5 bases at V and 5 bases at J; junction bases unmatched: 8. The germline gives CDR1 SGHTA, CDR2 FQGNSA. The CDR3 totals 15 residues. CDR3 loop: CASSLRTSQHNEQFF. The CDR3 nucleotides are TGTGCCAGCAGCCTACGGACTAGCCAACACAATGAGCAGTTCTTC. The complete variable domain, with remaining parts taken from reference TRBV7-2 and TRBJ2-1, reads GAGVSQSPSNKVTEKGKDVELRCDPISGHTALYWYRQSLGQGLEFLIYFQGNSAPDKSGLPSDRFSAERTGGSVSTLTIQRTQQEDSAVYLCASSLRTSQHNEQFFGPGTRLTVL.

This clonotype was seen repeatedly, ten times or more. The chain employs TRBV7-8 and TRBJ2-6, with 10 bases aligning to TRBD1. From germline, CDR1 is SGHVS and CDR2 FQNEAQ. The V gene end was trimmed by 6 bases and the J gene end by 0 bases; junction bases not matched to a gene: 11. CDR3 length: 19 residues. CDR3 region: CASRLGQGGSYSGANVLTF. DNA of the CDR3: TGTGCCAGCAGACTTGGACAGGGGGGTTCGTACTCTGGGGCCAACGTCCTGACTTTC. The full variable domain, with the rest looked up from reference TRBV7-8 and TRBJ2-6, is GAGVSQSPRYKVAKRGQDVALRCDPISGHVSLFWYQQALGQGPEFLTYFQNEAQLDKSGLPSDRFFAERPEGSVSTLKIQRTQQEDSAVYLCASRLGQGGSYSGANVLTFGAGSRLTVL.

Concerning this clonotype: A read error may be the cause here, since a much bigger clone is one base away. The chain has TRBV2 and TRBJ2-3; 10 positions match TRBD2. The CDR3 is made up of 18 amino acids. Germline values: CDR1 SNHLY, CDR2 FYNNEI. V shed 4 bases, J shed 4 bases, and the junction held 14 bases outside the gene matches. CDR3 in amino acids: CASSVGLAANRLADTQYF. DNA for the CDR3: TGTGCCAGCAGTGTCGGACTAGCGGCGAACAGATTGGCAGATACGCAGTATTTT.

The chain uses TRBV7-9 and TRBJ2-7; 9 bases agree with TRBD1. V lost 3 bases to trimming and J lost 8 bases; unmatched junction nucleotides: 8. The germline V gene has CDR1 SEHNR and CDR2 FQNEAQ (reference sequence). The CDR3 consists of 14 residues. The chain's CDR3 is CASSFPGQGPQQYF. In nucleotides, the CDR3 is TGTGCCAGCAGCTTTCCGGGACAGGGACCTCAGCAGTACTTC.

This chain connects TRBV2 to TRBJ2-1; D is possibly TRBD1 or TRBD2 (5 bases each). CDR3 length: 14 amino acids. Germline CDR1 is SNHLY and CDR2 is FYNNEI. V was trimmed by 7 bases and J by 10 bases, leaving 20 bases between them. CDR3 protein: CASTRDQLLEEQFF. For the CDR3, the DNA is TGTGCCAGCACCCGGGACCAATTACTAGAGGAGCAGTTCTTC.

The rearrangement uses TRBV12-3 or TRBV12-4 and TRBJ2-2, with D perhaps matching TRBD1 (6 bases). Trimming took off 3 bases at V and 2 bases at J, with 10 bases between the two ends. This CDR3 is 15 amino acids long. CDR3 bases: TGTGCCAGCAGTTTGGACAGATTAAACACCGGGGAGCTGTTTTTT. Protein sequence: CASSLDRLNTGELFF.